Listed below are T cell receptor beta chains from one sample, sequenced in a study of cytomegalovirus exposure and HLA in healthy donors. Sequencing was performed with immunoSEQ multiplex PCR; in TCRdb, only in-frame clones are kept and a portion is missing. The specimen's table records about 90,000 clones. Sequenced material: PBMCs. Receptor source: a woman younger than 45 in good health and CMV-seronegative. The CDR3 runs from the conserved cysteine through the conserved F or W.

j_call: TRBJ2-7
v_call: TRBV27
cdr3_aa: CASSPAGTSAPEQYF

j_call: TRBJ2-7
v_call: TRBV9
cdr3_aa: CASSAGGISCEQYF

j_call: TRBJ1-2
v_call: TRBV18
cdr3_aa: CASSPLGPGETNYGYTF

j_call: TRBJ2-1
v_call: TRBV7-2
cdr3_aa: CASKGAGGHSYNEQFF

j_call: TRBJ1-2
v_call: TRBV5-6
cdr3_aa: CASSRRVNYGYTF

j_call: TRBJ2-1
v_call: TRBV5-1
cdr3_aa: CASSLVLAVSYNEQFF

j_call: TRBJ1-1
v_call: TRBV4-1
cdr3_aa: CASSPGQRLRAFF

j_call: TRBJ2-7
v_call: TRBV27
cdr3_aa: CASSFAGNDYEQYF

j_call: TRBJ1-1
v_call: TRBV29-1
cdr3_aa: CSVVPLAGAGNNAMNTEAFF

j_call: TRBJ2-5
v_call: TRBV5-1
cdr3_aa: CASSLAAGTSGLEEAQYF

j_call: TRBJ1-1
v_call: TRBV5-4
cdr3_aa: CASSLRGNTEAFF

j_call: TRBJ1-1
v_call: TRBV5-1
cdr3_aa: CASSLTYLNTEAFF

j_call: TRBJ1-2
v_call: TRBV4-1
cdr3_aa: CASSRYFGQGAANYGYTF

j_call: TRBJ2-7
v_call: TRBV2
cdr3_aa: CASSLDRAGEQYF

j_call: TRBJ2-7
v_call: TRBV6-5
cdr3_aa: CASSYVSSGSSYEQYF

j_call: TRBJ1-2
v_call: TRBV6-1
cdr3_aa: CASSERTGQAYYTF

j_call: TRBJ1-1
v_call: TRBV27
cdr3_aa: CASSFWAGDNTEAFF

j_call: TRBJ1-6
v_call: TRBV18
cdr3_aa: CASSPSNLNSPLHF

j_call: TRBJ1-5
v_call: TRBV6-1
cdr3_aa: CASSRELNQPQHF

j_call: TRBJ2-7
v_call: TRBV18
cdr3_aa: CASSPKLASHSGEQYF

j_call: TRBJ2-3
v_call: TRBV5-1
cdr3_aa: CASSWVDRGTDTQYF

j_call: TRBJ1-1
v_call: TRBV27
cdr3_aa: CASSFGTGRDTEAFF

j_call: TRBJ1-2
v_call: TRBV28
cdr3_aa: CASSYRQGIFYGYTF

j_call: TRBJ1-4
v_call: TRBV5-1
cdr3_aa: CASRGQEALFF

j_call: TRBJ2-5
v_call: TRBV28
cdr3_aa: CASTRRGWETQYF

j_call: TRBJ1-2
v_call: TRBV5-6
cdr3_aa: CASSHGQGTLHYGYTF

j_call: TRBJ2-2
v_call: TRBV7-9
cdr3_aa: CASSLTQGNTGELFF

j_call: TRBJ2-7
v_call: TRBV28
cdr3_aa: CASRTGQGKFMSYEQYF

j_call: TRBJ1-2
v_call: TRBV7-9
cdr3_aa: CASSLGGQGEANYGYTF

j_call: TRBJ2-1
v_call: TRBV10-1
cdr3_aa: CASSGGQGEDNEQFF

j_call: TRBJ2-1
v_call: TRBV15
cdr3_aa: CATSRSSGRVLDEQFF

j_call: TRBJ1-6
v_call: TRBV2
cdr3_aa: CASSEDSAGNSPLHF

j_call: TRBJ2-1
v_call: TRBV12-5
cdr3_aa: CASGRTSFDEQFF

j_call: TRBJ2-7
v_call: TRBV9
cdr3_aa: CASSSGLAESYEQYF

j_call: TRBJ1-1
v_call: TRBV5-3
cdr3_aa: CARSLRCRGEGTEAFF

j_call: TRBJ2-2
v_call: TRBV6-4
cdr3_aa: CASRSPMRASTGELFF

j_call: TRBJ2-3
v_call: TRBV15
cdr3_aa: CATSRVEGTDTQYF

j_call: TRBJ1-1
v_call: TRBV2
cdr3_aa: CASRGLQGAGTEAFF

j_call: TRBJ1-5
v_call: TRBV29-1
cdr3_aa: CSVVSGDSNQPQHF

j_call: TRBJ2-1
v_call: TRBV10-3
cdr3_aa: CAISNSGSVYNEQFF

j_call: TRBJ2-2
v_call: TRBV5-4
cdr3_aa: CASSQSSGANTGELFF

j_call: -
v_call: TRBV13
cdr3_aa: CASSLRQAGYEQYF

j_call: TRBJ2-5
v_call: TRBV6-1
cdr3_aa: CASIQQLAVKETQYF

j_call: TRBJ1-2
v_call: TRBV9
cdr3_aa: CASSVADGTGGSGGYTF

j_call: TRBJ2-1
v_call: TRBV7-9
cdr3_aa: CASSQGDRGTYNEQFF

j_call: TRBJ1-1
v_call: TRBV11-1
cdr3_aa: CASSSRLTGNTEAFF

j_call: TRBJ2-5
v_call: TRBV10-3
cdr3_aa: CAISVLTGIQETQYF

j_call: TRBJ1-1
v_call: TRBV5-1
cdr3_aa: CASSLNGENTEAFF

j_call: TRBJ1-2
v_call: TRBV7-8
cdr3_aa: CASSQLARGGGYTF

j_call: TRBJ1-6
v_call: TRBV6-5
cdr3_aa: CASAQTYNSPLHF

j_call: TRBJ2-7
v_call: TRBV5-1
cdr3_aa: CASSRTGTGDYEQYF

j_call: TRBJ1-5
v_call: TRBV29-1
cdr3_aa: CSVMTGINQPQHF

j_call: -
v_call: TRBV4-1
cdr3_aa: CASSQERDYYEQYF

j_call: TRBJ2-3
v_call: TRBV5-4
cdr3_aa: CASSPGLAGGPDTQYF

j_call: TRBJ1-3
v_call: TRBV25-1
cdr3_aa: CASSGTGFSGNTIYF

j_call: TRBJ1-1
v_call: TRBV7-8
cdr3_aa: CASSFDGLFEAFF

j_call: TRBJ1-2
v_call: TRBV4-1
cdr3_aa: CASSQDAGARYGYTF